This T cell receptor beta chain was identified during a study of blood T cells in healthy people across ages. Study conclusions and caveats: Per-million-T-cell TCR beta diversity fell roughly linearly with age.

As to this clonotype: What it binds is not known.

Investigators took 9.5 to 10 milliliters of peripheral blood from every donor. Using a J-beta primer mix together with a sample-barcoded 5' primer, a second PCR was run for about 7 to 12 cycles. A template-switch adaptor containing 12 random nucleotides labeled each cDNA molecule. Every sample gave at least 3 million paired-end reads containing CDR3. TCRdb itself ran the 5' RACE reads through MiXCR, one entry per CDR3 protein. The table has hundreds of thousands of distinct CDR3 sequences, 58% seen once. The TCR comes from a man in his 60s in good health. Sequencing input: blood.

The CDR3 sequence: CASSVETQETQYF. DNA of the CDR3: TGTGCCAGCAGCGTAGAGACACAAGAGACCCAGTACTTC. The chain employs TRBV9 and TRBJ2-5; D uncertain. CDR1 is SGDLS, CDR2 YYNGEE, per germline. The germline V and J ends were trimmed by 0 bases and 2 bases, with 5 bases remaining between them. This CDR3 is built from 13 residues. Using reference TRBV9 and TRBJ2-5 for the parts outside the CDR3, the full variable domain is DSGVTQTPKHLITATGQRVTLRCSPRSGDLSVYWYQQSLDQGLQFLIQYYNGEERAKGNILERFSAQQFPDLHSELNLSSLELGDSALYFCASSVETQETQYFGPGTRLLVL.